This T cell receptor (beta chain) was sequenced in a study of vaccination effects on CD4 cells after COVID-19 (dated by TCRdb to between 2020 and 2023). Notes on the research overall: Across the study, the median time from the second dose to post-vaccine sampling was 72 days (range 14 to 241). SARS-CoV-2 spike-specific CD4+ TCR repertoires from before and after mRNA vaccination were compared in COVID-19 convalescent patients and in infection-naive vaccine recipients. Altogether, some 10 COVID-19 convalescent patients and several SARS-CoV-2-naive healthy vaccine recipients made up the full study. The Oncomine TCR Beta short-read assay on an Illumina iSeq 100 was used to sequence cultures from other donors in the study.

Libraries were constructed by the immunoSEQ multiplex PCR assay. DNA from the cultured and isolated CD4+ T cells underwent TCR beta CDR3 sequencing. In the source study's methods: The analysis removed non-productive TCR sequences, trimmed reads to the CDR3 region, and retained only CDR3s that were 7 or more amino acids long. Antigen-specific clonotypes were identified using the MANAFEST web app by comparison of expansion in peptide wells against reference cultures. Positive clones required FDR<0.05 expansion versus reference and all other wells, odds ratio above 5, and frequency above 0.1% in two replicate wells. A clonotype was defined as cross-reactive if the clonotype was significantly expanded both in SARS-CoV-2 spike wells and in at least one common cold coronavirus spike condition. Levenshtein distance calculated with the stringdist R package was used to assess CDR3 similarity, and unrooted trees were constructed with ape in R 3.6.1. TCRdb obtained this table from immuneACCESS and retained in-frame rearrangements with V and J assigned. These tables miss some clones; where compared with another copy, unresolved V genes account for less than half of the shortfall, and the remainder is unexplained. From that table come the V and J calls and clone size; the DNA was used to work out D and trimming. This sample lists about 81,000 clones; 77% were detected once. Together, the top ten hold around 1% of the sample.

The ViraFEST assay stimulated PBMC with viral peptide pools and then used TCR sequencing to identify antigen-specific CD4+ T cell clonotypes by expansion. After less than 13 days of culture, CD4+ T cells were isolated with the EasySep CD4+ T cell isolation kit. Participants received two doses of either the BNT162b2 or the mRNA-1273 mRNA SARS-CoV-2 vaccine. None of the healthy vaccine recipients had a prior SARS-CoV-2 infection, which was confirmed by nucleocapsid antibody tests that came back negative both before and after vaccination. Each well held some 1.9 million PBMC cultured in IMDM containing around 5.1% human AB serum, approximately 10 IU/ml IL-2 and gentamicin, along with about 9.3 ug/ml peptides. On days 3 and 7, half of the culture medium was replaced with fresh IL-2-containing medium. Unless noted otherwise, every peptide stimulation condition was grown in triplicate wells. PBMC were separated from whole blood using Ficoll-Paque Plus gradient centrifugation and were then either cryopreserved at -140C or used fresh. The overlapping peptide pools covered the spike proteins of SARS-CoV-2 as well as those of the common cold coronaviruses HCoV-NL63, HCoV-OC43 and HCoV-229E. Genomic DNA was extracted from cultured CD4+ T cells with the QIAamp micro DNA kit.

What the authors observed across the whole study: Both infection-induced and vaccine-induced clones contracted markedly at late post-vaccination timepoints, which is consistent with waning T cell responses. Only a small number of convalescent patients were included, and no early post-infection timepoints were available, which limited the study. In healthy vaccine recipients, vaccine-induced clones were almost all SARS-CoV-2 mono-reactive, with only 1 of 255 being cross-reactive with common cold coronaviruses.

Trimming at the junction amounts to 1 base on V and 2 bases on J, and the germline ends lie 9 bases apart. The CDR3 numbers 15 residues from cysteine through phenylalanine. Only the CDR3 portion is preserved as DNA: 45 bases, with reading frame beginning at the first base. Based on the germline V gene, the CDR1 and CDR2 sequences are MGHRA and YSYEKL. As to this clone: Its antigen has not been determined. Base quality data are lacking; no much larger clone is found one base away.

The chain employs TRBV4-1 and TRBJ1-5; confidence is insufficient to name the D gene. The sequence came from a human donor who received a COVID-19 vaccine. The starting material was CD4+ T cells from PBMCs cultured with HCoV-OC43 spike peptides, obtained after COVID-19 vaccination. The intended sense of this specimen's cell subset or site label: HCoV-OC43 spike overlapping peptide pool stimulation. The DNA sequence is TGCGCCAGCAGCCAAGTCCTTCGGGGCAATCAGCCCCAGCATTTT. Translation gives CASSQVLRGNQPQHF.